Each of the 20 T cell receptor beta chains below was sequenced from the same sample in a study of blood T cell repertoires in COVID-19. Generated by immunoSEQ multiplex PCR, the TCRdb table keeps only in-frame clones and is missing some. The data hold tens of thousands of clones, with 65% to 85% observed a single time. Sequenced material: peripheral blood. The receptor set was obtained from an elderly man with COVID-19, enrolled during active disease.

The chain couples TRBV28 to TRBJ2-7; 9 nucleotides align to TRBD2. The CDR3 extends over 15 amino acids. V gave up 6 bases and J gave up 3 bases; unmatched junction bases: 9. Germline V lookup: CDR1 MDHEN, CDR2 SYDVKM. The CDR3 sequence: CASSTSGGPNYEQYF. CDR3 sequence (DNA): TGTGCCAGCAGCACAAGCGGGGGGCCGAACTACGAGCAGTACTTC.

J is TRBJ1-2 and V is TRBV5-1; D gene uncertain. Germline-derived CDR1 and CDR2 are SGHRS and YFSETQ. V shed 0 bases and J shed 6 bases, with 12 bases lying between them. The CDR3 consists of 14 residues. CDR3 loop: CASSLVATQHGYTF. In DNA form, the CDR3 reads TGCGCCAGCAGCTTGGTGGCCACCCAACATGGCTACACCTTC.

The chain couples TRBV2 to TRBJ1-5; maybe TRBD1 (5 bases). CDR1 is SNHLY, CDR2 FYNNEI, per germline. This CDR3 comprises 12 residues. Trimming left V 0 bases short and J 12 bases short, with 9 bases between. DNA of the CDR3: TGTGCCAGCAGTGAAGCGCGGGGCCTCCAGCATTTT. Its protein is CASSEARGLQHF.

This sequence joins TRBV7-8 and TRBJ1-2; 7 bases align to TRBD1. The length of the CDR3 is 13 residues. Germline-derived CDR1 and CDR2 are SGHVS and FQNEAQ. Trimming cost V 1 base and J 10 bases; bases outside gene matches: 6. In DNA, the CDR3 is TGTGCCAGCAGCTTAGATGGGGACAGACCCTACACCTTC. Its protein product is CASSLDGDRPYTF.

This rearrangement joins TRBV4-1 to TRBJ1-2; weak D call: TRBD1 (6 bases). The germline V gene has CDR1 MGHRA and CDR2 YSYEKL. This CDR3 contains 16 residues. Deletions cut 3 bases from V and 4 bases from J, with 18 bases between. DNA of the CDR3: TGCGCCAGCAGCCATCAGGACAGCCAGGCCCCCTATGGCTACACCTTC. Encoded protein: CASSHQDSQAPYGYTF.

This clone was detected a few times. V is TRBV7-8 and J is TRBJ2-3; 13 positions agree with TRBD2. In germline, CDR1 is SGHVS, CDR2 FQNEAQ. The CDR3 length is 16 residues. With 3 bases clipped from V and 6 bases from J, the junction kept 6 bases outside the gene matches. The CDR3 nucleotides are TGTGCCAGCAGCTTGATGGGACTAGCGGGAATGGATACGCAGTATTTT. The encoded protein is CASSLMGLAGMDTQYF.

The rearrangement joins TRBV4-3 to TRBJ2-7; D ambiguous. V was cut by 1 base and J by 0 bases, with 4 bases left in between. The germline CDR1 and CDR2 sequences are LGHNA and YSLEER. CDR3 length: 13 residues. Here the CDR3 DNA reads TGCGCCAGCAGCCAAGGGAGCTCCTACGAGCAGTACTTC. Protein: CASSQGSSYEQYF.

In this sample, this clone turned up a few times. In DNA form, the CDR3 reads TGTGCCAGCAGAACCCTGACAGCCTCTAATGAAAAACTGTTTTTT. It specifies CASRTLTASNEKLFF. This rearrangement joins TRBV27 to TRBJ1-4; perhaps TRBD1 as D (5 bases). Trimming took off 6 bases at V and 3 bases at J, with 14 bases between the two ends. Germline CDR1 is MNHEY and CDR2 is SMNVEV (reference sequence). This CDR3 is built from 15 residues. Supplemented by reference TRBV27 and TRBJ1-4, the full variable domain reads EAQVTQNPRYLITVTGKKLTVTCSQNMNHEYMSWYRQDPGLGLRQIYYSMNVEVTDKGDVPEGYKVSRKEKRNFPLILESPSPNQTSLYFCASRTLTASNEKLFFGSGTQLSVL.

The gene calls are TRBV5-1 and TRBJ2-1, with 8 nucleotides matching TRBD1. From germline, CDR1 is SGHRS and CDR2 YFSETQ. The CDR3 runs to 14 residues. The V segment lost 4 bases and the J segment 9 bases; nucleotides outside the gene matches: 9. The CDR3 DNA follows: TGCGCCAGCAGCCCCGGGACAGGTAAGGGTGAGCAGTTCTTC. Protein sequence: CASSPGTGKGEQFF.

This chain joins TRBV7-8 and TRBJ1-1; maybe TRBD1 (6 bases). Trimming shortened V by 4 bases and J by 3 bases, and 15 bases separated the two germline ends. This CDR3 region has 15 residues. Germline V gives CDR1 SGHVS, CDR2 FQNEAQ. This chain's CDR3 is CASSSLTGGYTEAFF. The DNA for the CDR3 is TGTGCCAGCAGCTCGCTGACAGGAGGCTACACTGAAGCTTTCTTT.

The chain combines TRBV4-3 with TRBJ2-1, with 7 bases identical to TRBD1. This CDR3 is 16 amino acids long. Trimming removed 3 bases from V and 6 bases from J; junction bases left unmatched: 11. Germline V gene lookup returns CDR1 LGHNA and CDR2 YSLEER. CDR3 sequence reads: CASSHSMGQLPNEQFF. The CDR3 nucleotides are TGCGCCAGCAGCCACAGCATGGGACAGCTCCCCAATGAGCAGTTCTTC.

The chain couples TRBV2 to TRBJ2-3, with a weak D call TRBD2 (5 bases). The V end was cut by 7 bases, the J end by 1 base, with 12 bases between. CDR3 length: 14 residues. Germline-derived CDR1 and CDR2 are SNHLY and FYNNEI. CDR3 sequence (DNA): TGTGCCAGCAATTTAGCGACCCGCACAGATACGCAGTATTTT. Amino acid sequence: CASNLATRTDTQYF.

The chain carries TRBV2 and TRBJ1-5, with D perhaps matching TRBD1 (5 bases). The length of the CDR3 is 14 residues. CDR1 SNHLY and CDR2 FYNNEI come from the germline V gene. Trimming pared 6 bases from V and 4 bases from J, leaving 13 bases between. Here the CDR3 DNA reads TGTGCCAGCAGGTCGACAGTTGCTAATCAGCCCCAGCATTTT. Translated, it gives CASRSTVANQPQHF.

This clone was observed once. The chain combines TRBV23-1 with TRBJ2-7; D unclear. TRBV23-1 qualifies as an ORF whose function is uncertain. CDR3 length: 11 amino acids. The germline V and J ends were trimmed by 6 bases and 4 bases, with 7 bases remaining between them. The CDR3 here is CASSLEYEQYV. In DNA, the CDR3 is TGCGCCAGCAGCCTAGAGTACGAGCAGTACGTC.

The chain carries TRBV5-5 and TRBJ1-4, with 9 nucleotides matching TRBD1. The germline gives CDR1 SGHKS, CDR2 YYEKEE (reference sequence). The V gene end was trimmed by 0 bases and the J gene end by 5 bases; junction bases not matched to a gene: 5. The CDR3 sequence is 16 residues long. The DNA of the CDR3 is TGTGCCAGCAGCTTGGGGAGTGGGACAGGGAATGAAAAACTGTTTTTT. Residues: CASSLGSGTGNEKLFF.

The chain recombines TRBV5-1 with TRBJ1-6; 8 nucleotides line up with TRBD1. CDR3 size: 15 residues. Looked up from germline, CDR1 is SGHRS and CDR2 is YFSETQ. The ends lost 4 bases at V and 7 bases at J; junction bases unmatched: 7. In DNA, the CDR3 is TGCGCCAGCAGCCCTCCGGGACAGGAGAATTCACCCCTCCACTTT. Amino acid sequence: CASSPPGQENSPLHF.

V usage is TRBV19 and J usage is TRBJ1-6; TRBD1 matches 10 bases. Germline assignment: CDR1 LNHDA and CDR2 SQIVND (reference sequence). Trimming at V came to 4 bases and at J to 5 bases, leaving 5 bases not matched to a gene. The CDR3 is 16 residues long. CDR3 protein: CASSTRDRGHNSPLHF. CDR3 nucleotides: TGTGCCAGTAGTACCCGGGACAGGGGCCATAATTCACCCCTCCACTTT.

The V gene is TRBV10-1, the J gene TRBJ2-1, with D tentatively TRBD2 (5 bases). This CDR3 has 14 residues. Germline CDR1 and CDR2: WNHNN and SYGVQD (reference sequence). Deletions cut 0 bases from V and 12 bases from J, with 15 bases between. CDR3 sequence (DNA): TGCGCCAGCAGTGAGTCTAGCGAGGTCATCTGGCAGTTCTTC. This sequence encodes CASSESSEVIWQFF.

The chain has TRBV3-1 (or the pseudogene TRBV3-2) and TRBJ2-5, with a possible D match to TRBD2 (6 bases). This CDR3 spans 14 amino acids. CDR1 and CDR2 (germline): LGHDT, YNNKEL (reference sequence). V lost 3 bases, J lost 2 bases, and 10 bases lay in between. In DNA form, the CDR3 reads TGTGCCAGCAGCCAGGGACTTCATCAAGAGACCCAGTACTTC. This gives the protein CASSQGLHQETQYF.

The chain uses TRBV19 and TRBJ2-1; D is perhaps TRBD2 (5 bases). This CDR3 comprises 13 residues. The germline CDR1 and CDR2 sequences are LNHDA and SQIVND (reference sequence). V lost 9 bases and J 7 bases, leaving 16 bases between the germline ends. CDR3 DNA: TGTGCCAGGGGGAGTCGGAGGAAAAATGAGCAGTTCTTC. It yields the protein CARGSRRKNEQFF. Combining the CDR3 with reference TRBV19 and TRBJ2-1 gives the whole variable domain DGGITQSPKYLFRKEGQNVTLSCEQNLNHDAMYWYRQDPGQGLRLIYYSQIVNDFQKGDIAEGYSVSREKKESFPLTVTSAQKNPTAFYLCARGSRRKNEQFFGPGTRLTVL.